This T cell receptor (beta chain) was recovered during a study of early T cells in non-severe SARS-CoV-2 infection. Study findings and constraints: Missing private and CD4 specificities, VDJdb matching favored anti-spike CD8 responses.

This clonotype came up a few times. What it binds is not known. CDR3 length equals 15 residues. V lost 8 bases to trimming and J lost 7 bases, with 18 bases between them. The library protocol tagged individual cDNA molecules with unique molecular identifiers. TCRdb independently ran MiXCR on the 5' RACE reads; one entry per CDR3 protein. The sample contains about 46,000 distinct CDR3 sequences, approximately 5.1% of which appear only once. The sequencing used whole blood, collected at baseline. The sequence was obtained from an adult who was a healthcare worker with PCR-confirmed SARS-CoV-2 infection or an uninfected control (not recorded which). The chain is built from TRBV12-3 or TRBV12-4 and TRBJ1-6; D possibly corresponds to TRBD1 (6 bases). The CDR3 DNA reads TGTGCCAGCGCAACCGGGACACGGGCAAATTCACCCCTCCACTTT. Translated: CASATGTRANSPLHF.